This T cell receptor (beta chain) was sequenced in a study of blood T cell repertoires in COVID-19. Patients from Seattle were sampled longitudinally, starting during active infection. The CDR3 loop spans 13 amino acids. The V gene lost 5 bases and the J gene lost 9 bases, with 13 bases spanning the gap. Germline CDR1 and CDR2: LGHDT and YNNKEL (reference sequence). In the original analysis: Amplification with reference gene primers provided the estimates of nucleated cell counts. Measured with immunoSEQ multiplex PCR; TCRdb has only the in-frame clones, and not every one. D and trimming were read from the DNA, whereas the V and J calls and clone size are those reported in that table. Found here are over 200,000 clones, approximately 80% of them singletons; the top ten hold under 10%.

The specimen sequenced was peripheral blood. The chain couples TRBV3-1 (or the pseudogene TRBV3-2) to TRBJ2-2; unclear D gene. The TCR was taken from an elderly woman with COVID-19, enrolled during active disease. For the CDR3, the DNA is TGTGCCAGCAGCTCAAATGGCCCTCGGGAGCTGTTTTTT. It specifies CASSSNGPRELFF.